This T cell receptor (beta chain) was sequenced during a study of blood T cell repertoires in COVID-19. Looking at the study overall: COVID-19 samples from acute and convalescent phases originated in the United States, Italy and Spain. PBMCs, B-cell-depleted T cells, or T cells provided the cDNA or gDNA that made up the material.

The germline gives CDR1 SSHAT, CDR2 FNYEAQ (reference sequence). The CDR3 has 15 residues. Deletions cut 5 bases from V and 5 bases from J, with 15 bases between. Measured with immunoSEQ multiplex PCR; TCRdb has only the in-frame clones, and not every one. The top ten hold around 0.91% of the sample, which has approximately 360,000 clones, approximately 90% seen once. The V call is TRBV7-7, the J call TRBJ2-2; D possibly corresponds to TRBD2 (6 bases). The TCR originated in a woman between 25 and 40 years old with acute COVID-19. The sequenced material came from PBMCs or T cells enriched from blood (not recorded which). DNA of the CDR3: TGTGCCAGCAGCCGGTGGGGGGAACTTACCGGGGAGCTGTTTTTT. It yields the protein CASSRWGELTGELFF.